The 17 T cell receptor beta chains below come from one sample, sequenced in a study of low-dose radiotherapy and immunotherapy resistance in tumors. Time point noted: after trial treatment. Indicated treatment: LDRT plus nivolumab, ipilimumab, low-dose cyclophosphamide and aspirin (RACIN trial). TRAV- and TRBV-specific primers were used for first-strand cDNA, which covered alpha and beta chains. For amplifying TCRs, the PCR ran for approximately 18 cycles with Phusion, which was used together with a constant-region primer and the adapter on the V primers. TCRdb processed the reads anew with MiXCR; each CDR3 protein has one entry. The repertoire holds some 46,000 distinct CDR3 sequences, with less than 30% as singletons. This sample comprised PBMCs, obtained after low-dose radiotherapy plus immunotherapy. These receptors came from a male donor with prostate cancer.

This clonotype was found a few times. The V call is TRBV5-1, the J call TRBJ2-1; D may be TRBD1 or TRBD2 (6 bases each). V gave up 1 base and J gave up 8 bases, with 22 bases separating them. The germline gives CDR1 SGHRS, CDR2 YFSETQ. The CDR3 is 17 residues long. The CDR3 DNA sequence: TGCGCCAGCAGCTTGTATGGGGGGTTGGGGGCTAAGGATGAGCAGTTCTTC. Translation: CASSLYGGLGAKDEQFF.

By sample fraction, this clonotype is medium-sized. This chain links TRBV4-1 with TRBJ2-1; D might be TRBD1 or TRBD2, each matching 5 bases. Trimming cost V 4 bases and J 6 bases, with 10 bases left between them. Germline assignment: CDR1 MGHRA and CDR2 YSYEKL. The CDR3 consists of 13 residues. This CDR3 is CASSRPGRNEQFF. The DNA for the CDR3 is TGCGCCAGCAGCCGACCGGGACGCAATGAGCAGTTCTTC.

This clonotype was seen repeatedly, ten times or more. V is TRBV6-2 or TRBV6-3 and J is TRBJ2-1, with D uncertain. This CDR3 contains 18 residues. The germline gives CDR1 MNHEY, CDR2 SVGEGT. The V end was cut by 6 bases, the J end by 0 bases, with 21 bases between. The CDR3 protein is CASSDDRRPSSSYNEQFF. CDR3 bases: TGTGCCAGCAGCGATGACCGTCGACCTTCAAGCTCCTACAATGAGCAGTTCTTC.

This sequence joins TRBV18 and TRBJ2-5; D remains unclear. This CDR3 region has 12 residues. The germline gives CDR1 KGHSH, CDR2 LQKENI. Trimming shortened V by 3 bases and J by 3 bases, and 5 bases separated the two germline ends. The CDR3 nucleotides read TGTGCCAGCTCACCTGGGGAAGAGACCCAGTACTTC. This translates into CASSPGEETQYF.

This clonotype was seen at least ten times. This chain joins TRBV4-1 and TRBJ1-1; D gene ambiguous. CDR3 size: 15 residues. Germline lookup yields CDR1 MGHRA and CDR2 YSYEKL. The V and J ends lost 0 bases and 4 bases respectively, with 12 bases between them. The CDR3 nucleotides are TGCGCCAGCAGCCAAGAGGCCCTCTGGTTCACTGAAGCTTTCTTT. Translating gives CASSQEALWFTEAFF.

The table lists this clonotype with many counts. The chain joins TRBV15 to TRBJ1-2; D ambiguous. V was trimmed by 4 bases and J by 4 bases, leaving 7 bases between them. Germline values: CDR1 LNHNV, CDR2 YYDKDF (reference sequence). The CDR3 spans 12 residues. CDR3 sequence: CATSTGIYGYTF. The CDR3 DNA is TGTGCCACCAGCACGGGGATCTATGGCTACACCTTC.

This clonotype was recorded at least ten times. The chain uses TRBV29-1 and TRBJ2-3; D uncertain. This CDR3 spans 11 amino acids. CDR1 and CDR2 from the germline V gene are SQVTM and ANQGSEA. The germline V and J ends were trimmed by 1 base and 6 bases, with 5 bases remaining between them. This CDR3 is CSVEALDTQYF. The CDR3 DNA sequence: TGCAGCGTTGAAGCTTTGGATACGCAGTATTTT.

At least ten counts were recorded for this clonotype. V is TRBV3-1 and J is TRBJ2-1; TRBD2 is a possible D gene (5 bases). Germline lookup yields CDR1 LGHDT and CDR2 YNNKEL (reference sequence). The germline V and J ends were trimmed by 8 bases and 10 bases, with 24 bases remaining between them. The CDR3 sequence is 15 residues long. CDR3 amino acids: CASGLGSGMLREQFF. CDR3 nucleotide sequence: TGTGCCAGCGGGCTAGGGAGCGGTATGCTTCGGGAGCAGTTCTTC.

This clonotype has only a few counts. The CDR3 is CAGTLGGWGEQYF. Written as DNA, the CDR3 is TGTGCCGGCACGCTGGGGGGGTGGGGCGAGCAGTACTTC. The chain joins TRBV2 to TRBJ2-7, with 7 bases identical to TRBD2. The CDR3 has 13 residues. Germline V gives CDR1 SNHLY, CDR2 FYNNEI. The V segment lost 11 bases and the J segment 6 bases; nucleotides outside the gene matches: 13.

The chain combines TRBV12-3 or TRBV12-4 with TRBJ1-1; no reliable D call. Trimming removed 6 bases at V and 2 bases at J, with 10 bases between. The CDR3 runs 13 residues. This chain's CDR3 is CASSTTSNTEAFF. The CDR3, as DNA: TGTGCCAGCAGCACGACAAGTAACACTGAAGCTTTCTTT.

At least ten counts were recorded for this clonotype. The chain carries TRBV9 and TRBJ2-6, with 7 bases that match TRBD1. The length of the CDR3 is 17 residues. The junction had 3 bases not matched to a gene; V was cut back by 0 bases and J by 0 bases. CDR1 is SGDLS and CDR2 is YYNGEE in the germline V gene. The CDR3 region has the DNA TGTGCCAGCAGCGTAGCCTCAGGGGGCTCTGGGGCCAACGTCCTGACTTTC. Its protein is CASSVASGGSGANVLTF.

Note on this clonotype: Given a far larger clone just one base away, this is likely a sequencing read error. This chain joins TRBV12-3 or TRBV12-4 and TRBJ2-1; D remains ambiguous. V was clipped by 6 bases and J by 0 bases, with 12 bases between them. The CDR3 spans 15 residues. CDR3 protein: CASSLVRPSYNEQFF. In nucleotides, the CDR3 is TGTGCCAGCAGCCTAGTCAGGCCCTCCTACAATGAGCAGTTCTTC.

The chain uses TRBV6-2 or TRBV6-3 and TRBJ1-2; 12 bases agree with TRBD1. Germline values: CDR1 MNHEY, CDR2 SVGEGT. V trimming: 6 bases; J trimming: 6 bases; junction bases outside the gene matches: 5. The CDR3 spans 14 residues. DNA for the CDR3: TGTGCCAGCAGCGCCGGGACAGGGGGCAATGGCTACACCTTC. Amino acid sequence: CASSAGTGGNGYTF.

The CDR3 is CASSQGLVSYNEQFF. The CDR3, as DNA: TGTGCCAGCAGCCAAGGACTAGTCTCCTACAATGAGCAGTTCTTC. This chain uses TRBV3-1 with TRBJ2-1, with a weak D call TRBD2 (6 bases). Germline V gene sequence: CDR1 LGHDT, CDR2 YNNKEL (reference sequence). The V end lost 1 base, the J end lost 0 bases, and 7 bases lay between the germline ends. This CDR3 has 15 residues.

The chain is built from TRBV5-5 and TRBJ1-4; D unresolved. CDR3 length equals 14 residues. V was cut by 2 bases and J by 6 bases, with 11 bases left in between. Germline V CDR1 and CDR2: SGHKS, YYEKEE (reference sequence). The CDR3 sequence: CASSLRVGDEKLFF. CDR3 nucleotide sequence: TGTGCCAGCAGCTTACGGGTCGGCGATGAAAAACTGTTTTTT.

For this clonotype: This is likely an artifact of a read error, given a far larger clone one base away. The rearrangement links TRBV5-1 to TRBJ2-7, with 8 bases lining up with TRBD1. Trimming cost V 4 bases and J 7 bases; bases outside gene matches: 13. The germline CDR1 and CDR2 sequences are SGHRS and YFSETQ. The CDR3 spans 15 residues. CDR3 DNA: TGCGCCAGCAGCATCGGACAGGGCCTGGGGGATGAGCAGTACTTC. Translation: CASSIGQGLGDEQYF.

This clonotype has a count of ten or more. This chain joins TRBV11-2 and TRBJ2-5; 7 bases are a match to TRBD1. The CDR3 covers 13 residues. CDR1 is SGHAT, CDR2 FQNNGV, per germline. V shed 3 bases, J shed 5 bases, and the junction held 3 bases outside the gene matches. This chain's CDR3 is CASSFRGLETQYF. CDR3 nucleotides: TGTGCCAGCAGCTTTAGGGGGCTGGAGACCCAGTACTTC.